This record covers a single T cell receptor (beta chain). Its antigen has not been determined. Base qualities are not provided; no much larger clone lies one nucleotide away. This record comes from a study of blood T cell repertoires in COVID-19 (dated by TCRdb to 2018 to 2020). For the wider study: The collaborator samples originated in the United States, Italy and Spain and spanned the acute and convalescent phases of COVID-19. The prospective study material was composed of cDNA or gDNA derived from T cells, B-cell-depleted T cells, or PBMCs. The dataset comprised deeply sampled blood TCRbeta repertoires from subjects exposed to, actively infected with, or recovered from COVID-19. A freely available public database, intended as a resource for researchers studying the immune response to SARS-CoV-2, is where the repertoires were released. The samples were drawn from the first 160 participants of the ongoing ImmuneRACE study and from 1,254 subjects provided by 6 global collaborators. Sample metadata almost always included a de-identified subject ID, COVID-19 status, age in years and sex. HLA class I and class II types, where available, came from metadata supplied by the sample provider rather than from assay-based typing. The study at large found these results: Clinical and demographic metadata were provided uncurated, with the amount varying by source and participant.

Participants in the prospective study were enrolled through a virtual design, were aged about 18 to 100 years, and lived in roughly 24 United States geographic areas. In the prospective study, participants were assigned to cohorts based on the clinical history participants reported in a screening survey and a study questionnaire. Recovered participants in ImmuneRACE Cohort 3 were defined as having two consecutive negative NP/OP PCR tests, clearance from a healthcare professional, or resolution of symptoms. In the prospective study, whole blood, serum and a nasopharyngeal or oropharyngeal swab were collected from each participant by mobile phlebotomists. Prospective study participants could optionally give additional blood draws and questionnaires over a roughly 2-month period. Before DNA extraction, blood samples from the prospective study were shipped at room temperature or frozen. Sequences KGHSH (CDR1) and LQKENI (CDR2) are obtained from the germline V gene. Its CDR3 holds 17 amino acids, cysteine through phenylalanine. The DNA shown is the 51-base CDR3, in frame from base 1. The germline V and J ends show losses of 6 bases and 6 bases respectively, and no gene match explains 15 bases of the junction.

The immunoSEQ Assay, a bias-controlled multiplex PCR, was used to amplify TCRbeta CDR3 regions from genomic DNA. The paper's data handling went like this. The number of nucleated cells in each sample was estimated by amplification of reference gene primers within the assay. Sequence reads were collapsed and filtered to measure the absolute abundance of every unique TCRbeta CDR3 rearrangement. For each sample, productive Simpson clonality was calculated by taking the square root of Simpson's diversity index across productive rearrangements. The table was pulled from immuneACCESS by TCRdb, which kept in-frame rearrangements only. Such tables lose some clones; where checked, under half of the loss comes from unresolved V genes, and the rest has no known cause. D and trimming come from the DNA, and the V and J calls and clone size come from that table. The sample table shows about 100,000 clones, and 65% to 90% are seen once. The top ten constitute approximately 2.6% of the sample.

The V and J genes are TRBV18 and TRBJ2-2; 8 nucleotides in the junction match TRBD2. The origin of this receptor is a woman between 45 and 60 years old who had recovered from COVID-19. Sequences were obtained from PBMCs or T cells enriched from blood (not recorded which). The DNA reads as follows: TGTGCCAGCTCCGCCCGTGGGACGGGAGGGCCCGCCGGGGAGCTGTTTTTT. Its protein product is CASSARGTGGPAGELFF.